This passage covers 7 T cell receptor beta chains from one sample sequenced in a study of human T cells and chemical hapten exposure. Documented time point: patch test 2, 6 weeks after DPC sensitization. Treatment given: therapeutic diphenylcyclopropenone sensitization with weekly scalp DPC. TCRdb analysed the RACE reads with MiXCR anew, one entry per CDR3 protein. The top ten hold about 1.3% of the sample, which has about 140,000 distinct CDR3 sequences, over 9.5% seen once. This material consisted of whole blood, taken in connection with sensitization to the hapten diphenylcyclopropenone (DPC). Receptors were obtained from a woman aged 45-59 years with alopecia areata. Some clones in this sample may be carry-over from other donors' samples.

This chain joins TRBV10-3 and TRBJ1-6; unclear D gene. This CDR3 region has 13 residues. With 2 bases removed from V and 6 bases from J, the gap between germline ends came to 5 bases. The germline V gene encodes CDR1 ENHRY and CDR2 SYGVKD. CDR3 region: CAISEPVNSPLHF. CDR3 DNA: TGTGCCATCAGTGAGCCAGTTAATTCACCCCTCCACTTT.

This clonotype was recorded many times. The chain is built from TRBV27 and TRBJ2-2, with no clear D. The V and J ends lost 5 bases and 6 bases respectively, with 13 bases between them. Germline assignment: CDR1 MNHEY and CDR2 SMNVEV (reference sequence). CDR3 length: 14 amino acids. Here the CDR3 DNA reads TGTGCCAGCAGTCCCCCCAAGCTTCCCGGGGAGCTGTTTTTT. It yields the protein CASSPPKLPGELFF.

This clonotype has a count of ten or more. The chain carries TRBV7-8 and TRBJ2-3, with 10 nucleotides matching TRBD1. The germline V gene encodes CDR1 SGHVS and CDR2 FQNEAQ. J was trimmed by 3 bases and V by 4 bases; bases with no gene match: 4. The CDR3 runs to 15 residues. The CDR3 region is CASSSGTGETDTQYF. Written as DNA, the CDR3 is TGTGCCAGCAGCTCCGGGACAGGGGAAACAGATACGCAGTATTTT.

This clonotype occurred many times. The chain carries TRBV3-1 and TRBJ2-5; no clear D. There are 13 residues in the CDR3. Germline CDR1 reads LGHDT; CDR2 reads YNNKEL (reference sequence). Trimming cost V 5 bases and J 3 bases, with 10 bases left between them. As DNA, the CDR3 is TGTGCCAGCAGCACCCGACGGAAAGAGACCCAGTACTTC. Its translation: CASSTRRKETQYF.

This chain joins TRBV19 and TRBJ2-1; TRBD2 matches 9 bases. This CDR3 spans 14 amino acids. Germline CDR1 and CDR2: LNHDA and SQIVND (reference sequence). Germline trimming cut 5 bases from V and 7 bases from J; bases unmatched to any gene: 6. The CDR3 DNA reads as TGTGCCAGTAGTCGGGCTAGCGGGATAAATGAGCAGTTCTTC. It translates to CASSRASGINEQFF.

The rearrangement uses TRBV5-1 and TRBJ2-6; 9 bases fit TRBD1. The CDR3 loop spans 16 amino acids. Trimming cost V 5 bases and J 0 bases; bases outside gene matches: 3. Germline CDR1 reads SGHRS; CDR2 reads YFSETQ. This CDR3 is CASRGTGISGANVLTF. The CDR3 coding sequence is TGCGCCAGCAGAGGGACAGGGATCTCTGGGGCCAACGTCCTGACTTTC.

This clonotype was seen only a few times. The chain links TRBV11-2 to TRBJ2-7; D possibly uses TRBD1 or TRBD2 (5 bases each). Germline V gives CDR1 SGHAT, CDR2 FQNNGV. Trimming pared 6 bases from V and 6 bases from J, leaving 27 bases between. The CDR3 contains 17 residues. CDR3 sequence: CASRSAGGQGKLSEQYF. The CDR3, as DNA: TGTGCCAGCAGATCCGCGGGTGGGCAGGGCAAGCTCAGCGAGCAGTACTTC.